What follows are 17 T cell receptor beta chains derived from one specimen sequenced in a study of memory CD4+ T cells and cytomegalovirus serostatus. The sort gate was single viable CD3+CD4+CD8-CD45RO+ cells for memory CD4+ T cells. Using immunoSEQ multiplex PCR, the repertoire was profiled, and TCRdb retains in-frame clones only, with some absent. Here the sample spans over 60,000 clones, 80% to 85% being singletons. The sequenced material came from memory CD4+ T cells from blood. These receptors were obtained from an adult in good health and CMV-seronegative.

The V and J genes are TRBV20-1 and TRBJ1-4; D is unclear. CDR1 is DFQATT, CDR2 SNEGSKA, per germline (reference sequence). This CDR3 is built from 11 residues. Trimming stripped 3 bases from V and 6 bases from J, with 5 bases between. In DNA, the CDR3 is TGCAGTGCTAGCTTGGATGAAAAACTGTTTTTT. It translates to CSASLDEKLFF.

The genes are TRBV6-1 and TRBJ2-5, with D possibly being TRBD1 (6 bases). V shed 6 bases and J shed 3 bases, with 11 bases lying between them. The CDR3 extends over 13 amino acids. Germline lookup yields CDR1 MNHNS and CDR2 SASEGT. The CDR3: CASRRQVEETQYF. As DNA, the CDR3 is TGTGCCAGCAGACGACAGGTGGAAGAGACCCAGTACTTC.

This rearrangement joins TRBV6-6 to TRBJ2-7; TRBD2 aligns across 9 bases. V lost 3 bases and J lost 0; bases outside the gene matches: 3. The V gene's germline CDR1 is MNHNY and CDR2 SVGAGI (reference sequence). The CDR3 runs to 15 residues. The CDR3 coding sequence is TGTGCCAGCAGTTATAGCGGGGGCAGCTCCTACGAGCAGTACTTC. Translation: CASSYSGGSSYEQYF.

The DNA for the CDR3 is TGTGCCAGCAGGCTCCTAGCGGGGGGGCTCGAGCAGTACTTC. This codes for CASRLLAGGLEQYF. The V and J genes are TRBV6-4 and TRBJ2-7; 12 bases line up with TRBD2. Unmatched junction bases numbered 6, after V lost 6 bases and J lost 6 bases. Germline assignment: CDR1 MRHNA and CDR2 SNTAGT. CDR3 length: 14 residues.

The chain recombines TRBV19 with TRBJ1-5; the D gene is possibly TRBD1 (6 bases). The germline CDR1 and CDR2 sequences are LNHDA and SQIVND (reference sequence). The CDR3 has 15 amino acids. Trimming removed 2 bases from V and 4 bases from J, with 12 bases in between. CDR3 sequence reads: CASSIRAGVNQPQHF. CDR3 bases: TGTGCCAGTAGTATAAGGGCAGGGGTGAATCAGCCCCAGCATTTT.

This clone appeared a few times. V and J are TRBV2 and TRBJ2-4; TRBD1 agrees at 8 bases. The germline V gene encodes CDR1 SNHLY and CDR2 FYNNEI. The CDR3 is 16 amino acids. The V and J ends lost 6 bases and 0 bases, in that order; junction bases with no gene match: 7. CDR3 protein: CASSPGTGLAKNIQYF. The CDR3 bases are TGTGCCAGCAGCCCCGGGACAGGACTAGCCAAAAACATTCAGTACTTC. The full variable domain, its missing parts supplied by reference TRBV2 and TRBJ2-4, is EPEVTQTPSHQVTQMGQEVILRCVPISNHLYFYWYRQILGQKVEFLVSFYNNEISEKSEIFDDQFSVERPDGSNFTLKIRSTKLEDSAMYFCASSPGTGLAKNIQYFGAGTRLSVL.

The V call is TRBV7-6, the J call TRBJ2-2; 9 bases align to TRBD2. The CDR3 spans 16 residues. Trimming took 4 bases from V and 1 from J; bases not matched to a gene: 4. Germline V lookup: CDR1 SGHVS, CDR2 FNYEAQ. The CDR3 protein is CASSSGLARNTGELFF. The CDR3 DNA is TGTGCCAGCAGCTCCGGACTAGCGCGGAACACCGGGGAGCTGTTTTTT.

There are a few counts of this clone. The rearrangement joins TRBV27 to TRBJ1-5; 9 positions agree with TRBD1. Per germline, CDR1 MNHEY and CDR2 SMNVEV (reference sequence). CDR3 length: 17 amino acids. Germline trimming cut 8 bases from V and 7 bases from J; bases unmatched to any gene: 18. The CDR3 nucleotides read TGTGCCAGCGCGGATGGGAACAGGGGGCGCCGGGAGCAGCCCCAGCATTTT. It translates to CASADGNRGRREQPQHF.

The V call is TRBV28, the J call TRBJ2-1; D perhaps matches TRBD2 (5 bases). The V and J ends lost 10 bases and 4 bases respectively, with 8 bases between them. This CDR3 region has 11 residues. Germline V gene lookup returns CDR1 MDHEN and CDR2 SYDVKM. The CDR3 spells CATRTYNEQFF. The CDR3 nucleotides read TGTGCCACCAGGACTTACAATGAGCAGTTCTTC.

The chain carries TRBV5-6 and TRBJ2-7; D gene unclear. The CDR3 loop spans 15 amino acids. The germline V and J ends were trimmed by 2 bases and 5 bases, with 17 bases remaining between them. Per the germline V gene, CDR1 is SGHDT and CDR2 is YYEEEE. DNA for the CDR3: TGTGCCAGCAGCTTTGGGGTGCGCCCCTCGGACGAGCAGTACTTC. As protein: CASSFGVRPSDEQYF. Drawing the rest from reference TRBV5-6 and TRBJ2-7, the complete variable domain is DAGVTQSPTHLIKTRGQQVTLRCSPKSGHDTVSWYQQALGQGPQFIFQYYEEEERQRGNFPDRFSGHQFPNYSSELNVNALLLGDSALYLCASSFGVRPSDEQYFGPGTRLTVT.

The rearrangement uses TRBV28 and TRBJ1-1, with a possible D match to TRBD1 (5 bases). The length of the CDR3 is 13 residues. CDR1 is MDHEN and CDR2 is SYDVKM in the germline V gene. Trimming took off 4 bases at V and 11 bases at J, with 17 bases between the two ends. The CDR3 DNA reads TGTGCCAGCAGTTCCCAAGGGCAGCCAGGGGCTTTCTTT. Amino acids: CASSSQGQPGAFF.

The genes are TRBV5-4 and TRBJ1-5; D call uncertain. Germline loops: CDR1 SGHNT, CDR2 YYREEE (reference sequence). V lost 4 bases, J lost 3 bases, and 8 bases lay in between. This CDR3 comprises 13 residues. The CDR3 is CASSGSVNQPQHF. The DNA of the CDR3 is TGTGCCAGCAGCGGCAGCGTCAATCAGCCCCAGCATTTT.

J is TRBJ1-5 and V is TRBV18; D remains ambiguous. The germline V and J ends were trimmed by 3 bases and 0 bases, with 9 bases remaining between them. The CDR3 length is 15 residues. CDR1 is KGHSH and CDR2 is LQKENI in the germline V gene. CDR3: CASSPRENSNQPQHF. The CDR3 DNA reads TGTGCCAGCTCACCGAGAGAGAATAGCAATCAGCCCCAGCATTTT.

This chain uses TRBV14 with TRBJ2-7; D is ambiguous. Germline assignment: CDR1 SGHDN and CDR2 FVKESK. CDR3 size: 13 residues. Trimming removed 6 bases at V and 1 base at J, with 10 bases between. The CDR3 DNA reads TGTGCCAGCAGTGATTGGGGTTCCTACGAGCAGTACTTC. It codes for CASSDWGSYEQYF.

CDR3 in amino acids: CASSLARSSGRALITDTQYF. CDR3 in DNA: TGTGCCAGCAGCTTAGCAAGGTCTAGCGGGAGGGCTCTAATCACAGATACGCAGTATTTT. V usage is TRBV7-6 and J usage is TRBJ2-3; 12 bases match TRBD2. V dropped 0 bases and J dropped 2; count of bases not matched to a gene: 12. The germline V gene has CDR1 SGHVS and CDR2 FNYEAQ. The CDR3 runs to 20 residues.

This chain connects TRBV27 to TRBJ2-2, with TRBD2 identical over 9 bases. CDR1 and CDR2 (germline): MNHEY, SMNVEV (reference sequence). The CDR3 has 16 amino acids. The V segment lost 2 bases and the J segment 5 bases; nucleotides outside the gene matches: 6. CDR3 in amino acids: CASSLGYAGGTGELFF. The DNA of the CDR3 is TGTGCCAGCAGTTTAGGATACGCGGGAGGGACCGGGGAGCTGTTTTTT.

The rearrangement joins TRBV5-4 to TRBJ2-3; D uncertain. CDR1 and CDR2 (germline): SGHNT, YYREEE (reference sequence). Trimming shortened V by 0 bases and J by 1 base, and 6 bases separated the two germline ends. This CDR3 is built from 14 residues. Here the CDR3 reads CASSLGRGTDTQYF. Here the CDR3 DNA reads TGTGCCAGCAGCTTGGGAAGGGGCACAGATACGCAGTATTTT.